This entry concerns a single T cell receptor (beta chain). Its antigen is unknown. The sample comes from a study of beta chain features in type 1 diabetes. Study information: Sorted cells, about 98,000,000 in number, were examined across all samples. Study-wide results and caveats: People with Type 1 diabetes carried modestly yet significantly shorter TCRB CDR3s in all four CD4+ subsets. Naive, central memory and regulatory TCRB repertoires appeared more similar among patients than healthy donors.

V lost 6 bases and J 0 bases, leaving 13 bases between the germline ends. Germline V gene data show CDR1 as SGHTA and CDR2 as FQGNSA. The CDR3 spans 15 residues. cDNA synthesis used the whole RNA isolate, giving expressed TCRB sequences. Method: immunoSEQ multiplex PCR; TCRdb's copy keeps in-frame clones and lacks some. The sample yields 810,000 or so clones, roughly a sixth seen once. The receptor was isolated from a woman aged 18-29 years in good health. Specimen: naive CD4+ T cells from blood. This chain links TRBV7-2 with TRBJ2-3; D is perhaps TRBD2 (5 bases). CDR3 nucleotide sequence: TGTGCCAGCAGTCAGCGGATCACTAGCACAGATACGCAGTATTTT. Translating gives CASSQRITSTDTQYF.